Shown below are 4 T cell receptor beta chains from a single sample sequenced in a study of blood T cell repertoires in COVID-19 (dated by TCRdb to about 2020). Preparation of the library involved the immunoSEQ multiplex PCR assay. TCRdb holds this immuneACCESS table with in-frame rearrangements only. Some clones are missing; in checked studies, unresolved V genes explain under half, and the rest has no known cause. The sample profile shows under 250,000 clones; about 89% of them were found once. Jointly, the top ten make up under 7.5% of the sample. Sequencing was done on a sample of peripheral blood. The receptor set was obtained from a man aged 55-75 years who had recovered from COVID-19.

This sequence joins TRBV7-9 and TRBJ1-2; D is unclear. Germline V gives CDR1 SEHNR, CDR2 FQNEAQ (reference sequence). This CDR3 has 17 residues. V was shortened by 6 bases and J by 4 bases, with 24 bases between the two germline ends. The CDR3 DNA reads TGTGCCAGCAGTTCTATATCCGAGGGTTTGGATCTCTATGGCTACACCTTC. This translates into CASSSISEGLDLYGYTF.

In DNA, the CDR3 is TGTGCCAGCACGACGGGACAGGTCATAGTCAACTATGGCTACACCTTC. It specifies CASTTGQVIVNYGYTF. The rearrangement joins TRBV6-6 to TRBJ1-2, with 8 bases matching TRBD1. The CDR3 has 16 residues. Germline CDR1 and CDR2: MNHNY and SVGAGI (reference sequence). V dropped 7 bases and J dropped 2; count of bases not matched to a gene: 12.

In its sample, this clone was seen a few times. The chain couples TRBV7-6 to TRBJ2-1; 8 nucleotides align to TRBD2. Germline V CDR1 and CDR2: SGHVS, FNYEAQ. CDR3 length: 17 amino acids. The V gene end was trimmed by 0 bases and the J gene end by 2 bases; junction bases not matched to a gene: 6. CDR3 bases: TGTGCCAGCAGCTTAGCGGCGGGACTAGGGCCCTACAATGAGCAGTTCTTC. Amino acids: CASSLAAGLGPYNEQFF.

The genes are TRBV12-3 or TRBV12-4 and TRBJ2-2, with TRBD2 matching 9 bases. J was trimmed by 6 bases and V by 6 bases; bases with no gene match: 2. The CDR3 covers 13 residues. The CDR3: CASRREGAGELFF. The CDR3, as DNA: TGTGCCAGCAGGCGGGAGGGCGCCGGGGAGCTGTTTTTT.